This is a list of T cell receptor beta chains from one sample in a study of regulatory T cells in long-lasting Graves disease. TCRdb used MiXCR to reprocess the multiplex PCR reads, holding one entry per CDR3 protein. The table includes 420,000 or so distinct CDR3 sequences, about a quarter detected once. Sequences were derived from peripheral blood mononuclear cells (PBMCs), sampled when the disease was refractory, from a patient treated with antithyroid drugs. These receptors all stem from a female donor with Graves disease. Both conserved end residues are part of each CDR3. D genes are given only for firm matches. Clone size is given for some rows only: seen once, a few or many times, or a class if the clone is expanded.

>-|many|TRBJ1-1|TRBV29-1
TGCAGCGTTGTCCCCACCTTGGGAGGGTTGAACACTGAAGCTTTCTTT
CSVVPTLGGLNTEAFF
>-|many|TRBJ2-5|TRBV6-1
TGTGCCAGCAGATCGGGCGGCCCCCAAGAGACCCAGTACTTC
CASRSGGPQETQYF
>-|many|TRBJ1-1|TRBV20-1
TGCAGTGCCGCGGAGGCAGGGGTGAACACTGAAGCTTTCTTT
CSAAEAGVNTEAFF
>-|few|TRBJ1-5|TRBV2
TGTGCCAGCAGTGGGGAAAAGGGGGGAATGGCCCAGCATTTT
CASSGEKGGMAQHF
>-|-|TRBJ1-5|TRBV29-1
TGCAGCGTTGAAGTTCGGGGCCTACAGCATTTT
CSVEVRGLQHF
>-|few|TRBJ1-1|TRBV6-1
TGTGCCAGCAGGATTACGTTGGTGTCGGACTCAAACACTGAAGCTTTCTTT
CASRITLVSDSNTEAFF
>-|-|TRBJ1-2|TRBV14
TGTGCCAGCAGCCAAGATCGGGGGAACAACTATGGCTACACCTTC
CASSQDRGNNYGYTF
>-|-|TRBJ1-1|TRBV30
TGTGCCTGTGCACGACGGGGAGTGAACACTGAAGCTTTCTTT
CACARRGVNTEAFF
>-|-|TRBJ2-7|TRBV20-1
TGCAGTGCGGACCGGGCAGAGTCGGACCACGAGCAGTACTTC
CSADRAESDHEQYF
>-|many|TRBJ1-2|TRBV7-3
TGTGCCAGCAGCCAGGATGGCTACACCTTC
CASSQDGYTF
>-|many|TRBJ2-5|TRBV2
TGTGCCAAAGAGGGGAGAGAGACCCAGTACTTC
CAKEGRETQYF
>-|many|TRBJ2-2|TRBV2
TGTGCCAGCACTCGACCCGGCGGCGGGGAGCTGTTTTTT
CASTRPGGGELFF
>TRBD1|-|TRBJ1-5|TRBV7-9
TGTGCCAGCAGCTTAGGATTGGGGGACAGCCTCCGGGGCAATCAGCCCCAGCATTTT
CASSLGLGDSLRGNQPQHF
>-|few|TRBJ2-5|TRBV5-1
TGCGCCAGCAGCTTTAGGAAGAAAGAGACCCAGTACTTC
CASSFRKKETQYF
>-|many|TRBJ2-7|TRBV25-1
TGTGCCAGCAGCCGGGACAGGGAGTTAGCGGGAGCAGGCGAGCAGTACTTC
CASSRDRELAGAGEQYF
>TRBD1|few|TRBJ1-5|TRBV4-1
TGCGCCAGCAGCCAAGAGTCCGGGACAGGTCCGCCCCAGCATTTT
CASSQESGTGPPQHF
>-|-|TRBJ1-1|TRBV9
TGTGCCAGCAGCTCACAAGGACAGCCAGAGGGAGCTTTCTTT
CASSSQGQPEGAFF
>TRBD1|many|TRBJ1-1|TRBV12-3/TRBV12-4
TGTGCCAGCAGTAAGGTAGACAGGGGAGCTTTCTTT
CASSKVDRGAFF
>-|-|TRBJ1-2|TRBV6-5
TGTGCCAGCAGTTACCAAGAGGGGGGACTTACCGGCTACACCTTC
CASSYQEGGLTGYTF
>-|-|TRBJ2-5|TRBV20-1
TGCAGTGCTCAAAGGCGGCTAGCGAAAGAGACCCAGTACTTC
CSAQRRLAKETQYF
>-|few|TRBJ1-1|TRBV4-1
TGCGCCAGCAGCCAAAACGTGGGGAACACTGAAGCTTTCTTT
CASSQNVGNTEAFF
>-|-|TRBJ2-7|TRBV28
TGTGCCAGTGGCCCGTCGGGAAATACCGCCTACGAGCAGTACTTC
CASGPSGNTAYEQYF
>TRBD2|-|TRBJ2-1|TRBV29-1
TGCAGCGTTGACGCAGCGGGGGGGCGAGGCAATGAGCAGTTCTTC
CSVDAAGGRGNEQFF
>TRBD1|-|TRBJ2-7|TRBV4-1
TGCGCCAGCAGCCAATACCACAGGGGCTACGAGCAGTACTTC
CASSQYHRGYEQYF
>TRBD1|few|TRBJ1-4|TRBV20-1
TGCAGTGCTAGACAAACAGGGGCGTCTAATGAAAAACTGTTTTTT
CSARQTGASNEKLFF
>-|few|TRBJ2-7|TRBV19
TGTGCCAGTAGTATCTCGCAGGGGAGGCACGAGCAGTACTTC
CASSISQGRHEQYF
>-|many|TRBJ2-5|TRBV30
TGTGCCTGGGACCTGGGGCAGGGCATAGAGACCCAGTACTTC
CAWDLGQGIETQYF
>-|-|TRBJ2-5|TRBV9
TGTGCCAGCAGCGTAGGGGTGAAAGAGACCCAGTACTTC
CASSVGVKETQYF
>TRBD1|many|TRBJ1-1|TRBV27
TGTGCCAGCAGTGTAAACAGGGGCACTGAAGCTTTCTTT
CASSVNRGTEAFF
>-|many|TRBJ2-5|TRBV11-2
TGTGCCAGCAGCTTAGCGGTGGACGGAAGCGCCCAGTACTTC
CASSLAVDGSAQYF
>TRBD1|-|TRBJ2-7|TRBV5-1
TGCGCCAGCAGCACGACAGGGGCGAGGGAGCAGTACTTC
CASSTTGAREQYF
>-|many|TRBJ1-1|TRBV2
TGTGCCAGCATATTGGGTAACACTGAAGCTTTCTTT
CASILGNTEAFF
>-|-|TRBJ2-3|TRBV7-2
TGTGCCAGCAGCTTAGAAGGGGGGTCGGATACGCAGTATTTT
CASSLEGGSDTQYF
>-|-|TRBJ1-2|TRBV19
TGTGCCAGTAGTGTCGGTTTTTTCCATGGCTACACCTTC
CASSVGFFHGYTF
>-|-|TRBJ1-6|TRBV6-1
TGTGCCAGCAGCGAGGAAGAGGGGTATTATTCACCCCTCCACTTT
CASSEEEGYYSPLHF
>-|-|TRBJ1-2|TRBV2
TGTGCCAGCAGTATTGGGTTCGGCTACACCTTC
CASSIGFGYTF
>TRBD2|-|TRBJ2-7|TRBV20-1
TGCAGTGCACCTTATAGCGGGAGGATCTACGAGCAGTACTTC
CSAPYSGRIYEQYF
>-|few|TRBJ2-4|TRBV6-1
TGTGCCAGCAGTGTGAGTCGGTGGTTCTGGCCCAAAAACATTCAGTACTTC
CASSVSRWFWPKNIQYF
>TRBD1|-|TRBJ1-5|TRBV5-1
TGCGCCAGCAGCTTGGAGGGACAGAGCAATCAGCCCCAGCATTTT
CASSLEGQSNQPQHF
>TRBD2|-|TRBJ2-7|TRBV28
TGTGCCGGCAGCCCATCGACTAGCGTAACCTACAAGCAGTACTTC
CAGSPSTSVTYKQYF
>-|many|TRBJ1-4|TRBV6-1
TGTGCCAGCAGTCCAACAGGGTCTCCAACTAATGAAAAACTGTTTTTT
CASSPTGSPTNEKLFF
>-|many|TRBJ2-7|TRBV12-3/TRBV12-4
TGTGCCAGCAGTCGTCAACTAGGAGCCTACGAGCAGTACTTC
CASSRQLGAYEQYF
>TRBD2|-|TRBJ2-1|TRBV10-3
TGTGCCACCGGAATAGCGGGAACTGAGCAGTTCTTC
CATGIAGTEQFF
>TRBD2|once|TRBJ2-1|TRBV6-1
TGTGCCAGCAGTGAAAGACGGCTAGCGGGCAGGAACAATGAGCAGTTCTTC
CASSERRLAGRNNEQFF